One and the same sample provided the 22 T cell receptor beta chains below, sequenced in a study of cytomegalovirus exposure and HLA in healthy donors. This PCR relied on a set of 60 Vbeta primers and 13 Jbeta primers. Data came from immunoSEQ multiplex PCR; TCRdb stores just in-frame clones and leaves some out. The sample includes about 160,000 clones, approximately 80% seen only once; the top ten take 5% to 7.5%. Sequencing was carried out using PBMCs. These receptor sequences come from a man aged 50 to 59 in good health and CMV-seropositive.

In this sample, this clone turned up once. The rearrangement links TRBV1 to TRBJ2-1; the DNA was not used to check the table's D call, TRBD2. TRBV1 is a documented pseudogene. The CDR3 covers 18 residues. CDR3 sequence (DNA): TGCACCAGCAGCCGGGCGGGAGGGGACGTCCACACACACAATGAGCAGTTCTTC. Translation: CTSSRAGGDVHTHNEQFF.

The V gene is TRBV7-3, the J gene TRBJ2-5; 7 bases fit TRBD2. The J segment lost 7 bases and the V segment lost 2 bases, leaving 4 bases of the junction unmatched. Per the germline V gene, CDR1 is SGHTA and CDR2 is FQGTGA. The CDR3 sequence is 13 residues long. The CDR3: CASSLAGEGTQYF. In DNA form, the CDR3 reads TGTGCCAGCAGCTTAGCGGGAGAGGGGACCCAGTACTTC.

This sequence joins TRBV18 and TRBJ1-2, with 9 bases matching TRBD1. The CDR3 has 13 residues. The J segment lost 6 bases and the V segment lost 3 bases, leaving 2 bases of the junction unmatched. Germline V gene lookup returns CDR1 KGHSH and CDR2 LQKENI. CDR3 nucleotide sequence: TGTGCCAGCTCACCGGGACAGGGAGATGGCTACACCTTC. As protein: CASSPGQGDGYTF. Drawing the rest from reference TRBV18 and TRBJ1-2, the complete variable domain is NAGVMQNPRHLVRRRGQEARLRCSPMKGHSHVYWYRQLPEEGLKFMVYLQKENIIDESGMPKERFSAEFPKEGPSILRIQQVVRGDSAAYFCASSPGQGDGYTFGSGTRLTVV.

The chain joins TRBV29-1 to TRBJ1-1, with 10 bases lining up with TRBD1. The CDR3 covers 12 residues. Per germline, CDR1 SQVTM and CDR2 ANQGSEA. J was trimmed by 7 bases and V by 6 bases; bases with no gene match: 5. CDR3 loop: CSVGDRGDEAFF. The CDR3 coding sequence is TGCAGCGTGGGGGACAGGGGTGATGAAGCTTTCTTT.

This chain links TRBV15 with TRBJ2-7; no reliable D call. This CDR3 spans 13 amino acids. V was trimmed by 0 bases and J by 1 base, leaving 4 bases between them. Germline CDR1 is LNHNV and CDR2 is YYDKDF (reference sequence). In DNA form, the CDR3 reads TGTGCCACCAGCAGAGAACAATCCTACGAGCAGTACTTC. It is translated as CATSREQSYEQYF.

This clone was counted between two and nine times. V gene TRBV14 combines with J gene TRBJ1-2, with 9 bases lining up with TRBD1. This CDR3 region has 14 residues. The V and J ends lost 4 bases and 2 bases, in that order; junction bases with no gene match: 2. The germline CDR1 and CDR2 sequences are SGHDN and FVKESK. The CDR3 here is CASSRTGDNYGYTF. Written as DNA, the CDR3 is TGTGCCAGCAGCCGGACAGGGGACAACTATGGCTACACCTTC.

CDR3 sequence reads: CASSVTGGASNQPQHF. The CDR3 DNA is TGTGCCAGTAGTGTGACAGGGGGCGCGAGCAATCAGCCCCAGCATTTT. The chain has TRBV19 and TRBJ1-5; 10 bases agree with TRBD1. Trimming took 5 bases from V and 1 from J; bases not matched to a gene: 5. Looked up from germline, CDR1 is LNHDA and CDR2 is SQIVND (reference sequence). The CDR3 totals 16 residues. The whole variable domain, filled in from reference TRBV19 and TRBJ1-5, reads DGGITQSPKYLFRKEGQNVTLSCEQNLNHDAMYWYRQDPGQGLRLIYYSQIVNDFQKGDIAEGYSVSREKKESFPLTVTSAQKNPTAFYLCASSVTGGASNQPQHFGDGTRLSIL.

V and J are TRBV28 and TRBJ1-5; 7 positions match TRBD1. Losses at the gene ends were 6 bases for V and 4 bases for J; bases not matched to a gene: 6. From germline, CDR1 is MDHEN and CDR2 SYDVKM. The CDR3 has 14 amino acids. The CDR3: CASSPGTVNQPQHF. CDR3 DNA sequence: TGTGCCAGCAGCCCCGGGACAGTTAATCAGCCCCAGCATTTT.

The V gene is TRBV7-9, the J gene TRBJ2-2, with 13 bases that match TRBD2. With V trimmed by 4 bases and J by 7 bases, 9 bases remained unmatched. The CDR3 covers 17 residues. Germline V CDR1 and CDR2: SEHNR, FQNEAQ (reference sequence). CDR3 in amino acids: CASSSGLAGVNDGELFF. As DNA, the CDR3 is TGTGCCAGCAGCTCCGGACTAGCGGGAGTTAACGACGGGGAGCTGTTTTTT.

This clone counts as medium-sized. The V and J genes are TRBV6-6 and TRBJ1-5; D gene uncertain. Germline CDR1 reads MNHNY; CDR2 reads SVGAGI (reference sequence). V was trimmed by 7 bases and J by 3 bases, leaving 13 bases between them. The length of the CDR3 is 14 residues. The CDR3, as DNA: TGTGCCAGCACCCCCAGGTCCGTCAATCAGCCCCAGCATTTT. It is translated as CASTPRSVNQPQHF.

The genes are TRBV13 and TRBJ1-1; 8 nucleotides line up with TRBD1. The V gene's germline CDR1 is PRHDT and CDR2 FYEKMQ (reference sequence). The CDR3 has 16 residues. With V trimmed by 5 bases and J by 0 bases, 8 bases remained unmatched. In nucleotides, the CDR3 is TGTGCCAGCAGCACCCGACAGGGGTTGATGAACACTGAAGCTTTCTTT. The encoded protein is CASSTRQGLMNTEAFF. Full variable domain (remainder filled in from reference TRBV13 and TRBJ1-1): AAGVIQSPRHLIKEKRETATLKCYPIPRHDTVYWYQQGPGQDPQFLISFYEKMQSDKGSIPDRFSAQQFSDYHSELNMSSLELGDSALYFCASSTRQGLMNTEAFFGQGTRLTVV.

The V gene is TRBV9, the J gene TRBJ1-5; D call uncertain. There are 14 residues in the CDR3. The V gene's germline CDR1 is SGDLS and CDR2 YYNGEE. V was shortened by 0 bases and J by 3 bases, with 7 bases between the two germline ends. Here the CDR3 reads CASSVGSNNQPQHF. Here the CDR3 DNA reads TGTGCCAGCAGCGTAGGTAGTAACAATCAGCCCCAGCATTTT.

The CDR3 region has the DNA TGTGCCAGCGGGCGCGGGGAGGATCAGCCCCAGCATTTT. This translates into CASGRGEDQPQHF. This chain links TRBV6-5 with TRBJ1-5; no definite D call. The CDR3 is 13 amino acids. Germline V lookup: CDR1 MNHEY, CDR2 SVGAGI. Trimming stripped 8 bases from V and 5 bases from J, with 13 bases between.

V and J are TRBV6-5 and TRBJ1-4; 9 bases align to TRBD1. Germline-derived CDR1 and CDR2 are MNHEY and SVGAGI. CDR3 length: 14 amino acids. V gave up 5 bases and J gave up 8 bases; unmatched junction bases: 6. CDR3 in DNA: TGTGCCAGCAGTACGGACAGGGGTAGCGAAAAACTGTTTTTT. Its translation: CASSTDRGSEKLFF.

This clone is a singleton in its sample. The CDR3 spells CASSFVPGSQETQYF. The CDR3 bases are TGTGCCAGCAGCTTTGTGCCGGGGAGCCAAGAGACCCAGTACTTC. This chain connects TRBV11-2 to TRBJ2-5, with a tentative D call TRBD2 (5 bases). Germline assignment: CDR1 SGHAT and CDR2 FQNNGV. The V gene lost 3 bases and the J gene lost 1 base, with 12 bases spanning the gap. CDR3 length: 15 residues.

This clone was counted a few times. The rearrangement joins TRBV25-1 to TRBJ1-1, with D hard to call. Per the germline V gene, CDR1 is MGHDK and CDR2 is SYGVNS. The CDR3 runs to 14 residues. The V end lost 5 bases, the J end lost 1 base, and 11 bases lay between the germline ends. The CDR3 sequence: CASSPLGGNTEAFF. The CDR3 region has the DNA TGTGCCAGCAGTCCCCTGGGAGGGAACACTGAAGCTTTCTTT.

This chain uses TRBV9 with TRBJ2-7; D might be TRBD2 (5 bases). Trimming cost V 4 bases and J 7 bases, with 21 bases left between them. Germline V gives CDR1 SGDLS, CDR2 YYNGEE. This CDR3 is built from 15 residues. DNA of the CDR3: TGTGCCAGCAGCCCTAACCCAGGACGGGGAGATGAGCAGTACTTC. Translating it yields CASSPNPGRGDEQYF.

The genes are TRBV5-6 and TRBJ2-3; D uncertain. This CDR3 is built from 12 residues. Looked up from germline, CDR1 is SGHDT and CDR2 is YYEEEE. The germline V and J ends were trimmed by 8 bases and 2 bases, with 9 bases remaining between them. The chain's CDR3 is CASRWATDTQYF. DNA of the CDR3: TGTGCCAGTCGGTGGGCCACAGATACGCAGTATTTT.

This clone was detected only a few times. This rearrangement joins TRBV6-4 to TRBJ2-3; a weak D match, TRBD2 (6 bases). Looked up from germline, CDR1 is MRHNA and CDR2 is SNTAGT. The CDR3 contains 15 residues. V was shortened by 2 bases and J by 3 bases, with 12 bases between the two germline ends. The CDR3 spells CASSDGRNPTDTQYF. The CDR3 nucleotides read TGTGCCAGCAGTGACGGGAGGAACCCAACAGATACGCAGTATTTT.

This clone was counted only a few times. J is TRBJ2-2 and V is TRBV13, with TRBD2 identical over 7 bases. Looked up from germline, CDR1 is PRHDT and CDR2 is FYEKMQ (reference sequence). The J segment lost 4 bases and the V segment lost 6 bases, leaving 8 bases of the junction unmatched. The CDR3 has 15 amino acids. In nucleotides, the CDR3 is TGTGCCAGCAGTCTTGAGGGAGGGAGCACCGGGGAGCTGTTTTTT. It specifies CASSLEGGSTGELFF. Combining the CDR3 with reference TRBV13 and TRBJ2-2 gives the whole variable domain AAGVIQSPRHLIKEKRETATLKCYPIPRHDTVYWYQQGPGQDPQFLISFYEKMQSDKGSIPDRFSAQQFSDYHSELNMSSLELGDSALYFCASSLEGGSTGELFFGEGSRLTVL.

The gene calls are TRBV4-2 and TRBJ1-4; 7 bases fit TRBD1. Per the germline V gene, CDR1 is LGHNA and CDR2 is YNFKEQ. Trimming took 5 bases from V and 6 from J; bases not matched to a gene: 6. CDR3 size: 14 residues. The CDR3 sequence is CASSSRQGDEKLFF. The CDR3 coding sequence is TGTGCCAGCAGCTCGCGACAGGGTGATGAAAAACTGTTTTTT.

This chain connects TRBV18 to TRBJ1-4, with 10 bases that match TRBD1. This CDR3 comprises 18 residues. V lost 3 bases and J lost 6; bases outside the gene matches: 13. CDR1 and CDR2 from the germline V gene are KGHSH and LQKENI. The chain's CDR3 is CASSPGTGVPIGDEKLFF. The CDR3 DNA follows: TGTGCCAGCTCACCTGGGACAGGGGTCCCTATCGGGGATGAAAAACTGTTTTTT.